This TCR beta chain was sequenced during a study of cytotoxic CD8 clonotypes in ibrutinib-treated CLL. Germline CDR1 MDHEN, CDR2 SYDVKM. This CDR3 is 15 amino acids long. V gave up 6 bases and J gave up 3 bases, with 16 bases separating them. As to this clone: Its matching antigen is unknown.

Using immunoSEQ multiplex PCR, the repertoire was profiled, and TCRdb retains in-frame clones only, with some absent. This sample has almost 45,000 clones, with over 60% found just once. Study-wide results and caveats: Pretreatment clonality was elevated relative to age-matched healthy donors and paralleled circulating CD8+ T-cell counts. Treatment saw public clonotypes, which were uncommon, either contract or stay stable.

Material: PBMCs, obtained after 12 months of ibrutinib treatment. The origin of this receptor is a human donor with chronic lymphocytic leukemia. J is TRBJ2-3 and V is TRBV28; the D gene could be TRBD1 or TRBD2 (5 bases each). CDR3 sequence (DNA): TGTGCCAGCAGAACCGCCGTGGGACCAACAGATACGCAGTATTTT. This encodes CASRTAVGPTDTQYF.